This T cell receptor beta chain was captured by sequencing in a study of shared clonotypes between healthy human individuals. The table came from immunoSEQ multiplex PCR; TCRdb's copy has only in-frame clones and leaves some out. Among roughly 2.4 million clones listed, almost 96% were seen once. V shed 6 bases and J shed 0 bases, with 11 bases lying between them. The CDR3 has 14 amino acids. Looked up from germline, CDR1 is LGHNA and CDR2 is YSLEER. The chain links TRBV4-3 to TRBJ1-1; weak D call: TRBD1 (6 bases). The specimen sequenced was naive CD4+ T cells sorted from blood. Specified subset: CD45RA+ positively selected. The receptor comes from a man between 18 and 29 years old in good health. CDR3 in amino acids: CASRSGQMNTEAFF. CDR3 nucleotide sequence: TGCGCCAGCAGGTCCGGACAGATGAACACTGAAGCTTTCTTT.